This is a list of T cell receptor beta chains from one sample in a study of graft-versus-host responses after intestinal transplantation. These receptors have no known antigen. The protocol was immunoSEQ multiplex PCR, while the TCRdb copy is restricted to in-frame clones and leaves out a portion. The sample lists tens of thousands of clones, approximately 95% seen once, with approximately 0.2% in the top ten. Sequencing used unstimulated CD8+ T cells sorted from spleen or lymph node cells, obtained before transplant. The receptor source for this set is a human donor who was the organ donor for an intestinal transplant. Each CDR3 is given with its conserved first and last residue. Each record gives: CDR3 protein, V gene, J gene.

CASSEGGDPYNSPLHF	TRBV10-2	TRBJ1-6
CASSASLQGGSDEQYF	TRBV7-9	TRBJ2-7
CASSVGGESSGNTIYF	TRBV9	TRBJ1-3
CATSRDRQANTEAFF	TRBV15	TRBJ1-1
CASSFGRGADGYTF	TRBV27	TRBJ1-2
CASSREEGYFAYEQYF	TRBV4-1	-
CASSLTQGDGYTF	TRBV7-2	TRBJ1-2
CASSQTRGGTQYF	TRBV4-2	TRBJ2-5
CASSVEDGPSTDTQYF	TRBV9	TRBJ2-3
CASSDRYQGYNEQFF	TRBV2	TRBJ2-1
CASSVLAGSYEQYF	TRBV19	TRBJ2-7